A single TCR beta chain is shown here with its context. At one end the junction does not follow the germline gene, possibly because of a read error. This sample stems from a study of tumor-infiltrating lymphocytes in primary liver carcinoma. They got blood RNA out of unsorted whole blood and also pulled out germline DNA. CDR3 length equals 13 residues. Germline CDR1 is MDHEN and CDR2 is SYDVKM. Total RNA (approximately 500 ng) served as template for TCR beta cDNA synthesis primed by a constant-region primer. Researchers made the TCR beta libraries by running three nested multiplex PCR rounds with slightly modified ARM-PCR. The first two PCR rounds, approximately 10 cycles each, used TRBV1-TRBV30 forward primers and a C-beta reverse primer. MiXCR, applied by TCRdb to the multiplex PCR reads, yields one record per CDR3 protein. This repertoire shows about 180,000 distinct CDR3 sequences, 50% to 75% found once; its top ten account for around 68%.

Input material: peripheral blood. V is TRBV28 and J is TRBJ1-2, with D unresolved. This receptor was taken from a man aged 40-49 years with primary liver carcinoma and hepatitis B virus infection. The CDR3 loop is CASSLSHDYDYTF. CDR3 DNA: TGTGCCAGCAGTTTATCTCACGACTATGACTACACCTTC.